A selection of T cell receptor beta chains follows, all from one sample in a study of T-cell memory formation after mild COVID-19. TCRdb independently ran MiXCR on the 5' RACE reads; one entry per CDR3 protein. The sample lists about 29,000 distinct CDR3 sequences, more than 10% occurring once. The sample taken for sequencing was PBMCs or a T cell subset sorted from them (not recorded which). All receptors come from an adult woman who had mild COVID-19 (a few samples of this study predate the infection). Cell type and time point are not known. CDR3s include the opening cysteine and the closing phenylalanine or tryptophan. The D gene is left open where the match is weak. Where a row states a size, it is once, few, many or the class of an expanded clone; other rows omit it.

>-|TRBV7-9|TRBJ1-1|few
CASSFAGTATEAFF
TGTGCCAGCTCCTTCGCCGGGACTGCCACTGAAGCTTTCTTT
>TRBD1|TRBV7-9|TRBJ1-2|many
CASSRQGSSGYTF
TGTGCCAGCAGCCGACAGGGGAGTAGCGGCTACACCTTC
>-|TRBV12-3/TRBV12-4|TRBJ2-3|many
CASSLGAADTQYF
TGTGCCAGCAGCTTGGGAGCGGCAGATACGCAGTATTTT
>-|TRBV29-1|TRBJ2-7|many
CSVERGGPPYEQYF
TGCAGCGTTGAAAGGGGCGGGCCCCCCTACGAGCAGTACTTC
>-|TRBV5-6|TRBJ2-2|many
CASSLALATGELFF
TGTGCCAGCAGCTTGGCGCTAGCGACCGGGGAGCTGTTTTTT
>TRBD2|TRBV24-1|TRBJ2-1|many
CATSATSGRMGQFF
TGTGCCACCAGTGCGACTAGCGGGAGAATGGGGCAGTTCTTC
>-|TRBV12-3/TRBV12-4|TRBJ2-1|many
CASSSQGGGEQFF
TGTGCCAGCAGTTCACAGGGCGGAGGTGAGCAGTTCTTC
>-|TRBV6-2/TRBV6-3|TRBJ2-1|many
CASSSSTGRSYNEQFF
TGTGCCAGCAGTTCCTCGACTGGGAGATCCTACAATGAGCAGTTCTTC
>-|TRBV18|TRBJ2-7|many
CASSPKDEQYF
TGTGCCAGCTCACCAAAGGACGAGCAGTACTTC
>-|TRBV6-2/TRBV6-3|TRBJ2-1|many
CASSWGNEQFF
TGTGCCTCCTCTTGGGGGAATGAGCAGTTCTTC
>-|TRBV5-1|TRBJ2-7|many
CASSQRTGLDEQYF
TGCGCCAGCAGCCAACGAACAGGGCTCGACGAGCAGTACTTC
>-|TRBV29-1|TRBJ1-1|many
CSLSATGAREAFF
TGCAGCCTTTCCGCGACGGGGGCGCGGGAAGCTTTCTTT
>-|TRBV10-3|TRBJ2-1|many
CAITAANEQFF
TGTGCCATCACAGCGGCCAATGAGCAGTTCTTC
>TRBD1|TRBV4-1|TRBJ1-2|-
CASSQGPLGQGAPGYTF
TGCGCCAGCAGCCAAGGGCCTCTGGGACAGGGGGCCCCTGGCTACACCTTC
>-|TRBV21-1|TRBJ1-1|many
CASSKSIGQGGTEAFF
TGTGCCAGCAGCAAAAGTATCGGGCAGGGGGGGACTGAAGCTTTCTTT
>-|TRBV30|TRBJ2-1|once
CAWIAPVWGSYNEQFF
TGTGCCTGGATTGCGCCTGTGTGGGGCTCCTACAATGAGCAGTTCTTC
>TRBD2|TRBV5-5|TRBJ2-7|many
CASSFTPGLASEQYF
TGTGCCAGCAGCTTCACCCCGGGACTAGCTTCCGAGCAGTACTTC
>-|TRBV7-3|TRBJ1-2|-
CASSLGGAGYGYTF
TGTGCCAGCAGCTTAGGGGGCGCTGGGTATGGCTACACCTTC
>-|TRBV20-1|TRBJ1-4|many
CSAFPPGLTNEKLFF
TGCAGTGCTTTTCCCCCGGGGTTAACTAATGAAAAACTGTTTTTT
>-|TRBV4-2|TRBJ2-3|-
CASSQNAGSSTDTQYF
TGTGCCAGCAGTCAAAACGCCGGGAGTAGCACAGATACGCAGTATTTT
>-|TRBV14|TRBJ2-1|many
CASSQDSYNEQFF
TGTGCCAGCAGCCAAGACAGCTACAATGAGCAGTTCTTC
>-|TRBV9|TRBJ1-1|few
CASGKGVGTEAFF
TGTGCCAGCGGCAAGGGGGTGGGCACTGAAGCTTTCTTT
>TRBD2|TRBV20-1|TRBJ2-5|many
CSATGLAGETQYF
TGCAGTGCTACGGGACTAGCGGGAGAGACCCAGTACTTC
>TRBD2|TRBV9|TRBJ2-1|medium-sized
CASSTAGGPREQFF
TGTGCCAGCAGCACCGCGGGGGGCCCTCGGGAGCAGTTCTTC
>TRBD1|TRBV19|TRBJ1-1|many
CASIPDRAMNTEAFF
TGTGCCAGTATTCCTGACAGGGCTATGAACACTGAAGCTTTCTTT
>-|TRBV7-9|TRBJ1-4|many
CASSARLTTNEKLFF
TGTGCCAGCAGCGCGCGACTCACAACTAATGAAAAACTGTTTTTT
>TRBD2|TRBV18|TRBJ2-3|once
CASSPRTSVGVDTQYF
TGTGCCAGCTCACCCCGGACTAGCGTTGGTGTGGATACGCAGTATTTT
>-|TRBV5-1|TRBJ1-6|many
CASSLVGPSRSNSPLHF
TGCGCCAGCAGCTTGGTTGGCCCCAGCAGGAGTAATTCACCCCTCCACTTT
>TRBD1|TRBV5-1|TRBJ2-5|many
CASRKGQGAGEETQYF
TGCGCCAGCAGAAAGGGACAGGGGGCAGGGGAAGAGACCCAGTACTTC
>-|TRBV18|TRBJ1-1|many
CASSPQGSARGTEAFF
TGTGCCAGCTCACCACAGGGCAGTGCCCGGGGTACTGAAGCTTTCTTT
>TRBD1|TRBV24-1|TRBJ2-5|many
CATSEPSTGAQETQYF
TGTGCCACCAGTGAGCCTTCGACAGGGGCCCAAGAGACCCAGTACTTC
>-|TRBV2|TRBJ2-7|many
CASSGGTVPSEQYF
TGTGCCAGCAGTGGAGGGACTGTCCCGAGCGAGCAGTACTTC
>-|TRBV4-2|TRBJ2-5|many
CASSRGSGLEAETQYF
TGTGCCAGCAGCCGGGGCTCGGGACTGGAGGCGGAGACCCAGTACTTC
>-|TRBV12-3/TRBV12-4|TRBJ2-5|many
CASSLAGTGQETQYF
TGTGCCAGCAGTTTAGCCGGGACTGGCCAAGAGACCCAGTACTTC
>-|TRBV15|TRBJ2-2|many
CATSRGKGTLTGELFF
TGTGCCACCAGCAGAGGAAAGGGGACCCTCACCGGGGAGCTGTTTTTT
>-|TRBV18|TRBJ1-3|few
CASSPPGESGNTIYF
TGTGCCAGCTCACCACCAGGGGAGTCTGGAAACACCATATATTTT
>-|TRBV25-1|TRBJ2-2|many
CASSDPGTLGTGELFF
TGTGCCAGCAGTGACCCGGGGACCCTGGGGACCGGGGAGCTGTTTTTT
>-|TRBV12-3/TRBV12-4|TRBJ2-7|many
CASSLRAGPIYEQYF
TGTGCCAGCAGTTTAAGGGCGGGGCCTATCTACGAGCAGTACTTC
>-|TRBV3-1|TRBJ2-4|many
CASSRYSAAVAKNIQYF
TGTGCCAGCAGCCGCTATTCGGCCGCGGTAGCCAAAAACATTCAGTACTTC
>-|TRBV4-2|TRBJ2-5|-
CASSQDFPGETQYF
TGTGCCAGCAGCCAAGACTTTCCGGGGGAGACCCAGTACTTC
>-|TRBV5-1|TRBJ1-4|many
CASSGGLSATNEKLFF
TGCGCCAGCAGCGGCGGACTATCAGCAACTAATGAAAAACTGTTTTTT
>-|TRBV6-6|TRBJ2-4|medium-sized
CASSFNAGGLIAKNIQYF
TGTGCCAGCAGTTTCAACGCAGGGGGACTAATAGCCAAAAACATTCAGTACTTC
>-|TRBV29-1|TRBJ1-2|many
CSETDRLDGYTF
TGCAGCGAAACCGACAGGTTGGATGGCTACACCTTC
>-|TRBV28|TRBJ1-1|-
CASSLPIVGTEAFF
TGTGCCAGCAGTTTGCCAATAGTGGGCACTGAAGCTTTCTTT
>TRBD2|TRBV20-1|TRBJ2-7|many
CSASVSGGRIARQYF
TGCAGTGCTTCGGTCTCGGGCGGGAGAATAGCTCGGCAGTACTTC
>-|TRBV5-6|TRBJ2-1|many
CASSFDGSYNEQFF
TGTGCCAGCAGCTTCGACGGCTCCTACAATGAGCAGTTCTTC
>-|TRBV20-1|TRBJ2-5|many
CSASRGWETQYF
TGCAGTGCTAGCAGGGGATGGGAGACCCAGTACTTC
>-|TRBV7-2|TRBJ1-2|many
CASSRAFGIYGYTF
TGTGCCAGCAGTCGGGCATTCGGTATCTATGGCTACACCTTC
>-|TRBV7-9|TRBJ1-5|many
CASSLGVSSNQPQHF
TGTGCCAGCAGCTTAGGTGTGTCGAGCAATCAGCCCCAGCATTTT
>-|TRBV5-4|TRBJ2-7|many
CASSILQEDYEQYF
TGTGCCAGCAGCATACTGCAAGAAGACTACGAGCAGTACTTC
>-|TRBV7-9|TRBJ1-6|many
CASSHPQGGSNNSPLHF
TGTGCCAGCAGCCACCCTCAAGGGGGTTCGAATAATTCACCCCTCCACTTT
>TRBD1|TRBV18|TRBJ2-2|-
CASSPRQGTGELFF
TGTGCCAGCTCACCACGACAGGGCACCGGGGAGCTGTTTTTT
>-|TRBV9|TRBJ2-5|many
CASNPTGTEVAVYF
TGTGCCAGCAACCCGACCGGGACTGAGGTGGCGGTGTACTTC